The 24 T cell receptor beta chains presented below share a single source sample, sequenced in a study of molecular identifiers for immune sequencing clone quantification. From the PCR reads, TCRdb called clonotypes with MiXCR, one entry per CDR3 protein. The repertoire has a few hundred thousand distinct CDR3 sequences, roughly a fifth of them found once; the top ten carry more than 0.8%. The sequenced material came from naive CD8+ T cells from blood, with Jurkat cell RNA spiked in. Subset: FACS-sorted CD8+CD4-CCR7+CD45RA+ naive T cells. Receptor source: a human donor in good health. Some libraries in this study had Jurkat cell RNA spiked in.

Details on this clonotype: This likely stems from a read error, as it lies one base from a far larger clone. The chain has TRBV7-6 and TRBJ1-1; TRBD1 matches 10 bases. The CDR3 is 12 amino acids. The V gene's germline CDR1 is SGHVS and CDR2 FNYEAQ. CDR3 bases: TGTGTCAGCAGCTTAGGGACAGGGGAGGCTTTCTTT. Translation: CVSSLGTGEAFF.

This clonotype occurred many times. The rearrangement links TRBV5-5 to TRBJ1-1, with D unclear. Germline V gene lookup returns CDR1 SGHKS and CDR2 YYEKEE (reference sequence). CDR3 length: 12 amino acids. The germline V and J ends were trimmed by 0 bases and 4 bases, with 4 bases remaining between them. CDR3 residues: CASSLEVTEAFF. CDR3 nucleotides: TGTGCCAGCAGCTTGGAAGTCACTGAAGCTTTCTTT.

This clonotype was counted a few times. The V gene is TRBV7-2, the J gene TRBJ2-1, with 7 bases fitting TRBD1. Germline V gene lookup returns CDR1 SGHTA and CDR2 FQGNSA. The trim removed 1 base at V and 0 bases at J, leaving 3 bases unmatched. The length of the CDR3 is 16 residues. CDR3 bases: TGTGCCAGCAGCTTAGAGCCAGGGGGCTCCTACAATGAGCAGTTCTTC. It translates to CASSLEPGGSYNEQFF. The whole variable domain, filled in from reference TRBV7-2 and TRBJ2-1, reads GAGVSQSPSNKVTEKGKDVELRCDPISGHTALYWYRQSLGQGLEFLIYFQGNSAPDKSGLPSDRFSAERTGGSVSTLTIQRTQQEDSAVYLCASSLEPGGSYNEQFFGPGTRLTVL.

This clonotype was seen many times. V is TRBV12-3 or TRBV12-4 and J is TRBJ1-2; TRBD1 matches at 7 bases. The CDR3 length is 14 residues. V shed 3 bases, J shed 2 bases, and the junction held 3 bases outside the gene matches. The chain's CDR3 is CASSFEGANYGYTF. The DNA for the CDR3 is TGTGCCAGCAGTTTTGAGGGGGCCAACTATGGCTACACCTTC.

Details on this clonotype: At one boundary the junction diverges from the germline segment, which might be a read error. This chain joins TRBV4-1 and TRBJ2-2; 13 bases line up with TRBD2. Germline-derived CDR1 and CDR2 are MGHRA and YSYEKL. The CDR3 is made up of 18 amino acids. The CDR3 DNA is TGCGCCAGCAGCCCCCCGGCCCCCGGACTAGCGGGAGAACGGGAGCCGTTTTTT. This sequence encodes CASSPPAPGLAGEREPFF.

In regard to this clonotype: The missing conserved phenylalanine or tryptophan at the end of this CDR3 makes a read error likely. V and J are TRBV20-1 and TRBJ2-3, with D possibly being TRBD2 (5 bases). Germline V lookup: CDR1 DFQATT, CDR2 SNEGSKA (reference sequence). Trimming pared 3 bases from V and 1 base from J, leaving 11 bases between. This CDR3 has 14 residues. This CDR3 is CSASEELGTDTQYS. The CDR3, as DNA: TGCAGTGCTAGTGAGGAACTAGGCACAGATACGCAGTATTCT.

At least ten counts were recorded for this clonotype. The gene calls are TRBV18 and TRBJ2-3; D call uncertain. The CDR3 totals 13 residues. Trimming took 2 bases from V and 2 from J, leaving 5 bases between them. Germline CDR1 is KGHSH and CDR2 is LQKENI. The CDR3: CASSPSFTDTQYF. The CDR3, as DNA: TGTGCCAGCTCACCATCCTTCACAGATACGCAGTATTTT.

This clonotype was seen repeatedly, ten times or more. The chain combines TRBV20-1 with TRBJ2-4, with D tentatively TRBD2 (5 bases). V lost 1 base to trimming and J lost 3 bases, with 7 bases between them. The CDR3 loop spans 13 amino acids. Germline V CDR1 and CDR2: DFQATT, SNEGSKA (reference sequence). The CDR3 here is CSARVGLKNIQYF. The DNA of the CDR3 is TGCAGTGCTAGAGTCGGACTCAAAAACATTCAGTACTTC.

This clonotype was counted many times. V is TRBV6-5 and J is TRBJ1-4; 7 bases line up with TRBD1. V dropped 5 bases and J dropped 4; count of bases not matched to a gene: 13. CDR1 is MNHEY, CDR2 SVGAGI, per germline. This CDR3 has 17 residues. DNA for the CDR3: TGTGCCAGCAGTACGTTAGAGGGGACAGCGTTTAATGAAAAACTGTTTTTT. It encodes CASSTLEGTAFNEKLFF.

The table lists this clonotype with a few counts. The chain joins TRBV7-2 to TRBJ2-4; D gene unclear. The CDR3 contains 13 residues. V was clipped by 4 bases and J by 2 bases, with 6 bases between them. The V gene's germline CDR1 is SGHTA and CDR2 FQGNSA. The CDR3 nucleotides are TGTGCCAGCAGCTCCCCTACCAAAAACATTCAGTACTTC. Residues: CASSSPTKNIQYF.

This clonotype was observed a handful of times. The rearrangement joins TRBV7-2 to TRBJ1-5; possible D gene TRBD1, 6 bases. CDR3 length equals 17 residues. V lost 4 bases and J 2 bases, leaving 18 bases between the germline ends. Germline loops: CDR1 SGHTA, CDR2 FQGNSA. CDR3 nucleotides: TGTGCCAGCAGCTACGGCTCGGGACACCTGGGCAATCAGCCCCAGCATTTT. It specifies CASSYGSGHLGNQPQHF.

This clonotype was counted at least ten times. The rearrangement links TRBV4-3 to TRBJ2-3; weak D call: TRBD1 (6 bases). Germline V lookup: CDR1 LGHNA, CDR2 YSLEER. V was trimmed by 0 bases and J by 5 bases, leaving 12 bases between them. CDR3 length: 15 amino acids. The CDR3 reads CASSQEDAGEDTQYF. DNA of the CDR3: TGCGCCAGCAGCCAAGAAGACGCAGGGGAAGATACGCAGTATTTT.

This chain connects TRBV7-9 to TRBJ2-5, with unresolved D. Trimming left V 3 bases short and J 4 bases short, with 12 bases between. The CDR3 has 14 amino acids. CDR1 and CDR2 (germline): SEHNR, FQNEAQ (reference sequence). CDR3 protein: CASSLGWGGETQYF. In DNA form, the CDR3 reads TGTGCCAGCAGCTTGGGCTGGGGTGGAGAGACCCAGTACTTC.

This clonotype occurred many times. This rearrangement joins TRBV7-2 to TRBJ2-7, with 7 bases that match TRBD1. The CDR3 contains 15 residues. Germline assignment: CDR1 SGHTA and CDR2 FQGNSA. Trimming at V came to 2 bases and at J to 6 bases, leaving 10 bases not matched to a gene. DNA for the CDR3: TGTGCCAGCAGCTTACCGGAAGGGACAGCAGCCGAGCAGTACTTC. Its translation is CASSLPEGTAAEQYF.

The CDR3 DNA sequence: TGTGCCAGCGCCTTGTCCAAAACTGAAGCTTTCTTT. It specifies CASALSKTEAFF. The chain couples TRBV28 to TRBJ1-1; the D is unclear. The germline CDR1 and CDR2 sequences are MDHEN and SYDVKM. The CDR3 runs to 12 residues. Trimming took off 8 bases at V and 5 bases at J, with 12 bases between the two ends.

Only a few counts were recorded for this clonotype. This chain uses TRBV12-3 or TRBV12-4 with TRBJ1-4, with TRBD1 as a possible D gene (5 bases). This CDR3 has 17 residues. Trimming stripped 5 bases from V and 0 bases from J, with 16 bases between. CDR3 sequence reads: CASSTLDSFTTNEKLFF. The CDR3 bases are TGTGCCAGCAGTACTCTCGACAGTTTTACAACTAATGAAAAACTGTTTTTT.

This clonotype was found many times. The chain is built from TRBV7-6 and TRBJ2-7; D might be TRBD1 (6 bases). The CDR3 spans 17 residues. V lost 5 bases to trimming and J lost 0 bases, with 20 bases between them. Germline values: CDR1 SGHVS, CDR2 FNYEAQ. CDR3 sequence: CASSPATGTPSSYEQYF. DNA for the CDR3: TGTGCCAGCAGCCCAGCTACCGGGACACCAAGCTCCTACGAGCAGTACTTC.

To note about this clonotype: This may stem from a read error, because a much larger clone lies one nucleotide away. The chain employs TRBV29-1 and TRBJ1-2; possible D gene TRBD1, 5 bases. Germline lookup yields CDR1 SQVTM and CDR2 ANQGSEA. CDR3 length: 15 amino acids. In DNA, the CDR3 is TGCAACGTTGAAGATCTGGGGCAGGGTGACTATGGCTACACCTTC. Amino acids: CNVEDLGQGDYGYTF. Looking up the rest from reference TRBV29-1 and TRBJ1-2 gives the full variable domain: SAVISQKPSRDICQRGTSLTIQCQVDSQVTMMFWYRQQPGQSLTLIATANQGSEATYESGFVIDKFPISRPNLTFSTLTVSNMSPEDSSIYLCNVEDLGQGDYGYTFGSGTRLTVV.

This chain joins TRBV15 and TRBJ1-1; no clear D. CDR1 LNHNV and CDR2 YYDKDF come from the germline V gene (reference sequence). The CDR3 has 14 amino acids. Between the trimmed V and J ends, which lost 0 bases and 1 base, there was a span of 6 bases. The CDR3 sequence: CATSRDWANTEAFF. In DNA form, the CDR3 reads TGTGCCACCAGCAGAGATTGGGCGAACACTGAAGCTTTCTTT.

This clonotype was seen at least ten times. The chain recombines TRBV29-1 with TRBJ2-2; D ambiguous. V lost 4 bases, J lost 0 bases, and 9 bases lay in between. This CDR3 comprises 14 residues. Germline loops: CDR1 SQVTM, CDR2 ANQGSEA. The CDR3 DNA is TGCAGCGTTGGCGTACAACCGAACACCGGGGAGCTGTTTTTT. It translates to CSVGVQPNTGELFF.

This chain connects TRBV19 to TRBJ2-2; D not resolved. The V gene lost 2 bases and the J gene lost 6 bases, with 4 bases spanning the gap. This CDR3 contains 12 residues. CDR1 and CDR2 from the germline V gene are LNHDA and SQIVND (reference sequence). The CDR3 bases are TGTGCCAGTAGTATAATGGCCGGGGAGCTGTTTTTT. Protein product: CASSIMAGELFF.

In its sample, this clonotype was seen once. This may arise from a read error, as a much more abundant clone is one base away. Likely a read error: the CDR3 ends without its conserved phenylalanine or tryptophan. The rearrangement uses TRBV7-2 and TRBJ2-1; 12 nucleotides align to TRBD2. The CDR3 runs to 18 residues. Germline values: CDR1 SGHTA, CDR2 FQGNSA. Trimming took 1 base from V and 0 from J; bases not matched to a gene: 4. DNA for the CDR3: TGTGCCAGCAGCTTAGGTCTAGCGGGGGGGTACTCCTACAATGAGCAGTTCTCC. This sequence encodes CASSLGLAGGYSYNEQFS.

J is TRBJ1-1 and V is TRBV18; D ambiguous. CDR3 size: 15 residues. Germline assignment: CDR1 KGHSH and CDR2 LQKENI. Trimming took off 0 bases at V and 9 bases at J, with 17 bases between the two ends. DNA for the CDR3: TGTGCCAGCTCACCACCGGGCTCGGACCAAGGGCAAGCTTTCTTT. Its translation is CASSPPGSDQGQAFF.

On this clonotype itself: One end of the junction is discordant with germline, which a read error may explain. The V call is TRBV12-3 or TRBV12-4, the J call TRBJ2-3; perhaps TRBD2 as D (5 bases). The CDR3 contains 15 residues. This CDR3 is CASKRTHSSTDTQCF. DNA for the CDR3: TGTGCCAGCAAAAGAACGCACTCTAGCACAGATACGCAGTGTTTT.